This T cell receptor (beta chain) was identified during a study of human T cells and chemical hapten exposure. Looked up from germline, CDR1 is DFQATT and CDR2 is SNEGSKA (reference sequence). With 5 bases clipped from V and 0 bases from J, the junction kept 4 bases outside the gene matches. The CDR3 has 13 residues. Using its own MiXCR run on the RACE reads, TCRdb lists one record per CDR3 protein. The profile shows more than 80,000 distinct CDR3 sequences, 9% to 15% of them singletons. Time point in this sample: pre-sensitization, week 0. Treatment reported: therapeutic diphenylcyclopropenone sensitization with weekly scalp DPC.

The TCR was taken from a woman aged 50 to 65 with alopecia areata. Some clones in this sample may be carry-over from other donors' samples. The sample here was whole blood, taken in connection with sensitization to the hapten diphenylcyclopropenone (DPC). The gene calls are TRBV20-1 and TRBJ2-7; TRBD1 aligns across 7 bases. The DNA of the CDR3 is TGCAGTGCTGACCGGGACAGCTCCTACGAGCAGTACTTC. This codes for CSADRDSSYEQYF.